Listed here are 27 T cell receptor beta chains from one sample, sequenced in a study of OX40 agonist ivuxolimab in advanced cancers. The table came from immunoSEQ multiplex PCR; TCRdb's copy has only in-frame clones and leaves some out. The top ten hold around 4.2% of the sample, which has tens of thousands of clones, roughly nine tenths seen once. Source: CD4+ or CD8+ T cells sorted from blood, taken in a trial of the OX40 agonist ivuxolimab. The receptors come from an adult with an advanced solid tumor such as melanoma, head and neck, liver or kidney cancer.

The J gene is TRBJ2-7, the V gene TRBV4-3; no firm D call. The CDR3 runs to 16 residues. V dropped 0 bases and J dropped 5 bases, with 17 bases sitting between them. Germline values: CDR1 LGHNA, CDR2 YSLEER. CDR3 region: CASSQDPTEDLHEQYF. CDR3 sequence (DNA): TGCGCCAGCAGCCAAGATCCAACCGAGGATCTCCACGAGCAGTACTTC.

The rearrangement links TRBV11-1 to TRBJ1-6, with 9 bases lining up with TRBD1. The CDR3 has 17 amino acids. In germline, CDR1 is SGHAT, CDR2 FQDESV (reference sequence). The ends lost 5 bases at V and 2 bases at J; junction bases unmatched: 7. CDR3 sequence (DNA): TGTGCCAGCAGCAATCTAGGACAGGGGACCTATAATTCACCCCTCCACTTT. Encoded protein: CASSNLGQGTYNSPLHF.

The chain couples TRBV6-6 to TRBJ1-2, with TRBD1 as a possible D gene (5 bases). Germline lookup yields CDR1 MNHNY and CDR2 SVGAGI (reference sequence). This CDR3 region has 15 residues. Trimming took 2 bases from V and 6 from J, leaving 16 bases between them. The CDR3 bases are TGTGCCAGCAGTTACCTACAGGCTGGCGGGGATGGCTACACCTTC. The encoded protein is CASSYLQAGGDGYTF.

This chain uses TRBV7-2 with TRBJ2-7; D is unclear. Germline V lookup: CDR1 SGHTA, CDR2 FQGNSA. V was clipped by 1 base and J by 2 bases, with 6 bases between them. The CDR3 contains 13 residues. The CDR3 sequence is CASSLGVPYEQYF. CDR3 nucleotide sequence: TGTGCCAGCAGCTTAGGGGTCCCCTACGAGCAGTACTTC.

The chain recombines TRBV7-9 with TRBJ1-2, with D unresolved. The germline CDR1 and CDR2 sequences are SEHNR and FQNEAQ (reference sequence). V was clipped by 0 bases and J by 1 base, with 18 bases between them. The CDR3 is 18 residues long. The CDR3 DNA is TGTGCCAGCAGCTTAGCACGGGGAGGAGGAAGACTTAACTATGGCTACACCTTC. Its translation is CASSLARGGGRLNYGYTF.

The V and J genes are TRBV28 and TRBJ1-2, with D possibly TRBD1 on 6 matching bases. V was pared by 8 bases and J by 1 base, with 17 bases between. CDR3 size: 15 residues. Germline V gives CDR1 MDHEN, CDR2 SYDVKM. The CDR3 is CASGEGEGGNYGYTF. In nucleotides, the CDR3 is TGTGCCAGCGGAGAGGGAGAGGGGGGTAACTATGGCTACACCTTC.

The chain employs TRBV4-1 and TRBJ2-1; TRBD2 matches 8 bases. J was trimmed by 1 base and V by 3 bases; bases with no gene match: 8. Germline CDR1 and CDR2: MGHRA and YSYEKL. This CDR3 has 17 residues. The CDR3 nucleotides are TGCGCCAGCAGCCAGGTGCAGCGGGGGATTTCCTACAATGAGCAGTTCTTC. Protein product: CASSQVQRGISYNEQFF.

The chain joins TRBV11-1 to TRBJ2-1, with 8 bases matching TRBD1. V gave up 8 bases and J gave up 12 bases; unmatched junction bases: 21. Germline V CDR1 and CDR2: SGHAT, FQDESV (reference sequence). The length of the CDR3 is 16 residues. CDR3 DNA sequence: TGTGCCAGCGGACCCGAAGGTCCGGGACAGGATGAGGGGCAGTTCTTC. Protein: CASGPEGPGQDEGQFF.

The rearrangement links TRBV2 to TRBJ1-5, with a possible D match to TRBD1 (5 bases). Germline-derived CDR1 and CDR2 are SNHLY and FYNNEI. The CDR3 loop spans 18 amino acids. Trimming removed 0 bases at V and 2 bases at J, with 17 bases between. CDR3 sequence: CASSEAQDQRWGNQPQHF. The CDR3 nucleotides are TGTGCCAGCAGTGAAGCACAGGACCAACGGTGGGGCAATCAGCCCCAGCATTTT.

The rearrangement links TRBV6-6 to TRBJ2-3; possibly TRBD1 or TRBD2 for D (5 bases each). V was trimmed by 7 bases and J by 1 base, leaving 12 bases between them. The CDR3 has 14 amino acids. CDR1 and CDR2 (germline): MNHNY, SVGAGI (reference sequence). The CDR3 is CASIGVGGTDTQYF. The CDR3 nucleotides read TGTGCCAGCATCGGGGTGGGGGGCACAGATACGCAGTATTTT.

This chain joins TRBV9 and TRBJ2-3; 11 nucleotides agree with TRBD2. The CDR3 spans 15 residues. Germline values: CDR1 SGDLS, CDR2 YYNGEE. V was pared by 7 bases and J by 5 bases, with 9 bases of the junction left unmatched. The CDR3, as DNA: TGTGCCAGCGGTAGCGGGGGGGTAATTTTAGATACGCAGTATTTT. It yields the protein CASGSGGVILDTQYF.

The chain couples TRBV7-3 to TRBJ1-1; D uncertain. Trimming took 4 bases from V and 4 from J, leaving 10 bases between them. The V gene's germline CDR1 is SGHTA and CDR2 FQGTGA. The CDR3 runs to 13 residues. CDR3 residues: CASSSSEATEAFF. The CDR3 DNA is TGTGCCAGCAGCTCCTCGGAGGCCACTGAAGCTTTCTTT.

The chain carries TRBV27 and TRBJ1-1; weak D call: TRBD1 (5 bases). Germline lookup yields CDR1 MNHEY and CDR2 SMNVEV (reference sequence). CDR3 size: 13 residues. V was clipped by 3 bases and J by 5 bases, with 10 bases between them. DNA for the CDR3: TGTGCCAGCAGTTTGGTGGGGGGAACTGAAGCTTTCTTT. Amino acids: CASSLVGGTEAFF.

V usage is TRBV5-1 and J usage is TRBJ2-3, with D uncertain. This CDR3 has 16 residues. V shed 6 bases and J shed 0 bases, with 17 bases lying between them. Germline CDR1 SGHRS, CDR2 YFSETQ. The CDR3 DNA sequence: TGCGCCAGCACCACCGACGGATACTCTAGCACAGATACGCAGTATTTT. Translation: CASTTDGYSSTDTQYF.

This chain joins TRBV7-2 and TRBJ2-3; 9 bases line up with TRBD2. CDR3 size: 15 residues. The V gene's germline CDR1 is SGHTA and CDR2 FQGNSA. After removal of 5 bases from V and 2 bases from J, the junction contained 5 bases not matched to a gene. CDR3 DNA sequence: TGTGCCAGCAGCCGTCGGACTAGCGACACAGATACGCAGTATTTT. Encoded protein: CASSRRTSDTDTQYF.

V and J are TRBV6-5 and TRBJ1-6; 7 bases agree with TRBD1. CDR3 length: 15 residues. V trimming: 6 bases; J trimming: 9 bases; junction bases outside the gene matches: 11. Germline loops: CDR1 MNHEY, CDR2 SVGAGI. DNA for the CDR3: TGTGCCAGCAGAGCAACACAGGGGCTGGGTTCACCCCTCCACTTT. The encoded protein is CASRATQGLGSPLHF.

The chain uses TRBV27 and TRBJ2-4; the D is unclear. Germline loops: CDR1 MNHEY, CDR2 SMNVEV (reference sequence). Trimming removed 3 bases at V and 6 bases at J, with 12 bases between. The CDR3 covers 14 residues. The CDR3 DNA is TGTGCCAGCAGTTTTTCTAGGGAACGAAACATTCAGTACTTC. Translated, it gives CASSFSRERNIQYF.

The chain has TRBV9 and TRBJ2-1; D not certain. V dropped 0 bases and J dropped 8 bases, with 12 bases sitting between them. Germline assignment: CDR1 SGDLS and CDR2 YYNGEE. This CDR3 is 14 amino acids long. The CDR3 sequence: CASSVESPRDEQFF. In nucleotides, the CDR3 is TGTGCCAGCAGCGTAGAGAGTCCCCGGGATGAGCAGTTCTTC.

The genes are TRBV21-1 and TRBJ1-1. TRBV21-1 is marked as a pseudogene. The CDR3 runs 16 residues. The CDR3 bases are TGTGCCAGCAGTGACGAAGGGTTGGGGATGAACACTGAAGCTTTCTTT. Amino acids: CASSDEGLGMNTEAFF.

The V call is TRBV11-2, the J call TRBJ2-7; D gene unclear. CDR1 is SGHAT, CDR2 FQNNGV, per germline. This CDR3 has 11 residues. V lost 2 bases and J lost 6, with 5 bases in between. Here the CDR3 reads CASSLPPEQYF. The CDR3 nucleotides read TGTGCCAGCAGCTTACCACCCGAGCAGTACTTC.

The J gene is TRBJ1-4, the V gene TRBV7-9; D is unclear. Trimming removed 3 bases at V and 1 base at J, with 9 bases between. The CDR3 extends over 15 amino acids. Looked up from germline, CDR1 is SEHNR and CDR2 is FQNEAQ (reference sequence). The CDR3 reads CASSFPIGTNEKLFF. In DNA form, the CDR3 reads TGTGCCAGCAGCTTCCCCATCGGAACTAATGAAAAACTGTTTTTT.

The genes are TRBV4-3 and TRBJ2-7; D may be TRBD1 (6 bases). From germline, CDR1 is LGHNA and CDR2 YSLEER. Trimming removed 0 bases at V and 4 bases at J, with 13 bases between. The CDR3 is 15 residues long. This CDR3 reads CASSQDGTSGYEQYF. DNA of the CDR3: TGCGCCAGCAGCCAAGATGGGACATCGGGTTACGAGCAGTACTTC.

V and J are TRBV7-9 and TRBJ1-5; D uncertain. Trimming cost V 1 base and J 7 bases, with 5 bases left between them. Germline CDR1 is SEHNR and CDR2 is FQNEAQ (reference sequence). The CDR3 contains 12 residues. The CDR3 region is CASSLVNQPQHF. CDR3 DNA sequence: TGTGCCAGCAGCTTAGTTAACCAGCCCCAGCATTTT.

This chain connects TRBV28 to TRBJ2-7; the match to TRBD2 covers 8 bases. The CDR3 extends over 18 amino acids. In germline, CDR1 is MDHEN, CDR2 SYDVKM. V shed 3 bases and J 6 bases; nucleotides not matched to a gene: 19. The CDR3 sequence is CASSFIVSRSGRIGEQYF. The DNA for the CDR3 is TGTGCCAGCAGTTTTATCGTTTCGAGGAGCGGGAGAATCGGCGAGCAGTACTTC.

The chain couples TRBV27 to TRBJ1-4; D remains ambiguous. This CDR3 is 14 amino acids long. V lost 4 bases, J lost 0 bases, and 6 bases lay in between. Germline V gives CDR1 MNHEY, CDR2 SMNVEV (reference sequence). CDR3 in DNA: TGTGCCAGCAGTTATCTTGCAACTAATGAAAAACTGTTTTTT. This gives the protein CASSYLATNEKLFF. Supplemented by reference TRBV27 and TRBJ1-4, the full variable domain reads EAQVTQNPRYLITVTGKKLTVTCSQNMNHEYMSWYRQDPGLGLRQIYYSMNVEVTDKGDVPEGYKVSRKEKRNFPLILESPSPNQTSLYFCASSYLATNEKLFFGSGTQLSVL.

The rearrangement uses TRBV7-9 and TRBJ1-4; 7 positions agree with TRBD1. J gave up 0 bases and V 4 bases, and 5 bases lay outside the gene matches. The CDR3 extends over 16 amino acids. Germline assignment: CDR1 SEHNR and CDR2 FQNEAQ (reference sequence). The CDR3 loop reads CASSSRQGATNEKLFF. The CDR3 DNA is TGTGCCAGCAGCTCACGACAGGGTGCAACTAATGAAAAACTGTTTTTT.

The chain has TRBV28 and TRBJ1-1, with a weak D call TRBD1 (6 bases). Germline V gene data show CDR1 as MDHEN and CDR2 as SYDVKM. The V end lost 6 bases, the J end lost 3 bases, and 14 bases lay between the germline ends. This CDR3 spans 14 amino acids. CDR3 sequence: CASRGRGGDTEAFF. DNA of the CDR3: TGTGCCAGCAGGGGCAGGGGTGGAGACACTGAAGCTTTCTTT.